The clone carrying this TCR beta chain was seen repeatedly, ten times or more. Its cognate antigen is unknown. Primers included in the PCR were 60 Vbeta and 13 Jbeta primers. Using immunoSEQ multiplex PCR, the repertoire was profiled, and TCRdb retains in-frame clones only, with some absent. Counted here are fewer than 120,000 clones, 65% to 85% occurring once; the ten biggest clones make up roughly 6.2%. The entry originates in a study of cytomegalovirus exposure and HLA in healthy donors. When sampled, the donors appeared nominally healthy, though they likely had unrecorded immune exposures. Findings and caveats of the study: Earlier analysis looked at TCR beta V segments, and most were productive about 87% or about 30% of the time. Listed as cytomegalovirus-associated were about 160 TCR beta chains.

Sequencing was done on a sample of PBMCs. The source is a man younger than 40 in good health and CMV-seropositive.

CDR3 in amino acids: CASSQVWTSGGVEETQYF. CDR3 DNA sequence: TGTGCCAGCTCACAAGTATGGACTAGCGGGGGTGTCGAAGAGACCCAGTACTTC. V usage is TRBV18 and J usage is TRBJ2-5, with 13 bases matching TRBD2. J was trimmed by 3 bases and V by 4 bases; bases with no gene match: 11. This CDR3 is built from 18 residues. Per germline, CDR1 KGHSH and CDR2 LQKENI. The variable domain in full, completed from reference TRBV18 and TRBJ2-5, reads NAGVMQNPRHLVRRRGQEARLRCSPMKGHSHVYWYRQLPEEGLKFMVYLQKENIIDESGMPKERFSAEFPKEGPSILRIQQVVRGDSAAYFCASSQVWTSGGVEETQYFGPGTRLLVL.